Listed below are T cell receptor beta chains from one sample, sequenced in a study of regulatory T cells in long-lasting Graves disease. MiXCR was run by TCRdb on the multiplex PCR reads, yielding one entry per CDR3 protein. The table shows about 470,000 distinct CDR3 sequences, with less than 25% occurring only once. Source: peripheral blood mononuclear cells (PBMCs), taken when the disease was refractory, from a patient treated with antithyroid drugs. These receptors all stem from a female donor with Graves disease. CDR3s include the opening cysteine and the closing phenylalanine or tryptophan. The D gene is left open where the match is weak. Clone size is stated in some rows and not others, as once, few, many or a class when expanded.

j_call: TRBJ2-1; clone_size: many; v_call: TRBV28; d_call: TRBD2; cdr3_nt: TGTGCCAGCAGTTTATCCCCTAGCGGGTCGCATGAGCAGTTCTTC; cdr3_aa: CASSLSPSGSHEQFF
j_call: TRBJ1-2; clone_size: many; v_call: TRBV7-2; d_call: .; cdr3_nt: TGTGCCAGCAGTCAAATAGGTTCGGGCTATGGCTACACCTTC; cdr3_aa: CASSQIGSGYGYTF
j_call: TRBJ2-7; clone_size: .; v_call: TRBV11-3; d_call: .; cdr3_nt: TGTGCCAGCAGCTTAACTCAGGCCAGCTACGAGCAGTACTTC; cdr3_aa: CASSLTQASYEQYF
j_call: TRBJ1-1; clone_size: few; v_call: TRBV5-8; d_call: .; cdr3_nt: TGTGCCAGCAGCTTCCTTGCGGGGATGAACACTGAAGCTTTCTTT; cdr3_aa: CASSFLAGMNTEAFF
j_call: TRBJ2-2; clone_size: .; v_call: TRBV7-9; d_call: TRBD2; cdr3_nt: TGTGCCAGCAGCTTAAGATCTAGCGGATCGAACACCGGGGAGCTGTTTTTT; cdr3_aa: CASSLRSSGSNTGELFF
j_call: TRBJ2-2; clone_size: many; v_call: TRBV12-5; d_call: .; cdr3_nt: TGTGCTAGTGGTCCTTTCCCGGGCGAGGAGCTGTTTTTT; cdr3_aa: CASGPFPGEELFF
j_call: TRBJ1-2; clone_size: many; v_call: TRBV6-1; d_call: TRBD1; cdr3_nt: TGTGCCAGCGACACGACAGGGGGAGTAGGTGGCTACACCTTC; cdr3_aa: CASDTTGGVGGYTF
j_call: TRBJ2-7; clone_size: .; v_call: TRBV9; d_call: .; cdr3_nt: TGTGCCAGCAGCGTAGATGGGGACCCCTACGAGCAGTACTTC; cdr3_aa: CASSVDGDPYEQYF
j_call: TRBJ1-5; clone_size: many; v_call: TRBV12-3/TRBV12-4; d_call: .; cdr3_nt: TGTGCCAGCCGGGGGCAGCCCAATCAGCCCCAGCATTTT; cdr3_aa: CASRGQPNQPQHF
j_call: TRBJ1-5; clone_size: many; v_call: TRBV28; d_call: TRBD1; cdr3_nt: TGTGCCAGCAGCAACGCCGGGACAGGTGGCGAGGGGCGCAATCAGCCCCAGCATTTT; cdr3_aa: CASSNAGTGGEGRNQPQHF
j_call: TRBJ1-2; clone_size: .; v_call: TRBV29-1; d_call: .; cdr3_nt: TGCAGCGTTGGCGCAGGGCAAGACTTGTATGGCTACACCTTC; cdr3_aa: CSVGAGQDLYGYTF
j_call: TRBJ2-1; clone_size: once; v_call: TRBV6-5; d_call: TRBD1; cdr3_nt: TGTGCCAGCAGTTACCTTTCGACAGGGACGGGTGAGCAGTTCTTC; cdr3_aa: CASSYLSTGTGEQFF
j_call: TRBJ2-4; clone_size: once; v_call: TRBV9; d_call: TRBD2; cdr3_nt: TGTGCCAGCAGCGTAGAAGGAAGCGGGAGCTACATTCAGTACTTC; cdr3_aa: CASSVEGSGSYIQYF
j_call: TRBJ2-1; clone_size: many; v_call: TRBV7-3; d_call: .; cdr3_nt: TGTGCCAGCAGCTTAACGGGCAGCCCGGGACTTTACAATGAGCAGTTCTTC; cdr3_aa: CASSLTGSPGLYNEQFF
j_call: TRBJ1-5; clone_size: .; v_call: TRBV12-3/TRBV12-4; d_call: .; cdr3_nt: TGTGCCAGCACCACCGGGACGGGCAATCAGCCCCAGCATTTT; cdr3_aa: CASTTGTGNQPQHF
j_call: TRBJ2-7; clone_size: .; v_call: TRBV5-1; d_call: TRBD2; cdr3_nt: TGCGCCAGCAGCTTGGCTATTAGCGGGAACGAGCAGTACTTC; cdr3_aa: CASSLAISGNEQYF
j_call: TRBJ2-7; clone_size: many; v_call: TRBV28; d_call: .; cdr3_nt: TGTGCCAGCAGTCCGGGACCCCTGAGCGAGCAGTACTTC; cdr3_aa: CASSPGPLSEQYF
j_call: TRBJ1-2; clone_size: few; v_call: TRBV6-1; d_call: TRBD1; cdr3_nt: TGTGCCAGCAGGCTCGGGACAGGGACGCTTAACTATGGCTACACCTTC; cdr3_aa: CASRLGTGTLNYGYTF
j_call: TRBJ2-7; clone_size: few; v_call: TRBV6-9; d_call: TRBD2; cdr3_nt: TGTGCCAGCAGTTACCGGGGACTAGCGGGAGGTCTAGAGGAGCAGTACTTC; cdr3_aa: CASSYRGLAGGLEEQYF
j_call: TRBJ2-2; clone_size: once; v_call: TRBV30; d_call: TRBD1; cdr3_nt: TGTGCCTGGATTTCCGGACAGGCCTACACCGGGGAGCTGTTTTTT; cdr3_aa: CAWISGQAYTGELFF
j_call: TRBJ1-4; clone_size: many; v_call: TRBV20-1; d_call: TRBD1; cdr3_nt: TGCAGTGCCCGACAGGGGTTGAGTATTCTTAATGAAAAACTGTTTTTT; cdr3_aa: CSARQGLSILNEKLFF
j_call: TRBJ2-5; clone_size: many; v_call: TRBV6-2/TRBV6-3; d_call: .; cdr3_nt: TGTGCCAGCAGATACACAGGGTACCAAGAGACCCAGTACTTC; cdr3_aa: CASRYTGYQETQYF
j_call: TRBJ2-5; clone_size: few; v_call: TRBV5-4; d_call: .; cdr3_nt: TGTGCCAGCAGCTTGGACCCAGGCCAAGAGACCCAGTACTTC; cdr3_aa: CASSLDPGQETQYF